The 28 T cell receptor beta chains given below trace back to one sample, sequenced in a study of technical replicates of blood from four donors. Here immunoSEQ multiplex PCR was the method, and the copy in TCRdb shows in-frame clones only, minus some. The data contain fewer than 90,000 clones, approximately 94% of them singletons. Sequencing input: T cells isolated from PBMCs. These receptor sequences come from a human donor in good health.

J is TRBJ2-5 and V is TRBV29-1; 7 bases agree with TRBD1. J gave up 4 bases and V 0 bases, and 14 bases lay outside the gene matches. Looked up from germline, CDR1 is SQVTM and CDR2 is ANQGSEA. The CDR3 is 17 residues long. In DNA, the CDR3 is TGCAGCGTTGAAGACCCACATGGACAGGATCTGATAGAGACCCAGTACTTC. This translates into CSVEDPHGQDLIETQYF.

The chain couples TRBV5-1 to TRBJ2-1; D gene unclear. V lost 0 bases, J lost 5 bases, and 12 bases lay in between. CDR3 length: 15 amino acids. Germline-derived CDR1 and CDR2 are SGHRS and YFSETQ. The CDR3: CASSLVGDPNNEQFF. CDR3 bases: TGCGCCAGCAGCTTGGTGGGCGACCCCAACAATGAGCAGTTCTTC.

The rearrangement uses TRBV30 and TRBJ2-7; D perhaps matches TRBD1 (5 bases). V was trimmed by 1 base and J by 3 bases, leaving 16 bases between them. The CDR3 has 15 residues. Germline loops: CDR1 GTSNPN, CDR2 SVGIG (reference sequence). CDR3 bases: TGTGCCTGGAGTGCATCCCCGGACACCCTCTACGAGCAGTACTTC. Protein: CAWSASPDTLYEQYF.

The J gene is TRBJ1-1, the V gene TRBV6-5; D possibly corresponds to TRBD1 (5 bases). CDR1 and CDR2 from the germline V gene are MNHEY and SVGAGI. The CDR3 has 13 residues. Deletions cut 4 bases from V and 1 base from J, with 7 bases between. CDR3: CASSLGENTEAFF. The CDR3 bases are TGTGCCAGCAGTTTAGGGGAGAACACTGAAGCTTTCTTT.

J is TRBJ2-1 and V is TRBV4-1; no firm D call. The length of the CDR3 is 12 residues. Trimming cost V 0 bases and J 9 bases, with 6 bases left between them. The germline gives CDR1 MGHRA, CDR2 YSYEKL. CDR3: CASSQDPGEQFF. The CDR3 nucleotides are TGCGCCAGCAGCCAAGATCCCGGTGAGCAGTTCTTC.

The genes are TRBV15 and TRBJ1-2; D gene ambiguous. Germline CDR1 LNHNV, CDR2 YYDKDF (reference sequence). V was pared by 0 bases and J by 4 bases, with 9 bases between. The CDR3 is made up of 14 amino acids. The CDR3 nucleotides are TGTGCCACCAGCAGAGAAAGACAAGGCTATGGCTACACCTTC. Translating gives CATSRERQGYGYTF.

The chain couples TRBV7-6 to TRBJ2-2, with 7 bases fitting TRBD2. The length of the CDR3 is 14 residues. V lost 0 bases to trimming and J lost 5 bases; unmatched junction nucleotides: 0. CDR1 and CDR2 from the germline V gene are SGHVS and FNYEAQ. CDR3 bases: TGTGCCAGCAGCTTAGCGGGGGGGACCGGGGAGCTGTTTTTT. As protein: CASSLAGGTGELFF.

The chain recombines TRBV27 with TRBJ2-1; perhaps TRBD2 as D (6 bases). Trimming removed 0 bases at V and 5 bases at J, with 14 bases between. CDR1 and CDR2 from the germline V gene are MNHEY and SMNVEV (reference sequence). This CDR3 is built from 16 residues. For the CDR3, the DNA is TGTGCCAGCAGTTTATCGTGGGTAGCGGCGGACAATGAGCAGTTCTTC. Its translation: CASSLSWVAADNEQFF.

The chain joins TRBV19 to TRBJ1-5; TRBD1 matches 8 bases. Germline lookup yields CDR1 LNHDA and CDR2 SQIVND (reference sequence). This CDR3 spans 16 amino acids. Trimming cost V 2 bases and J 4 bases; bases outside gene matches: 7. The CDR3, as DNA: TGTGCCAGTAGTATACCGCGACAGGGGAGGAATCAGCCCCAGCATTTT. Its translation: CASSIPRQGRNQPQHF.

This sequence joins TRBV7-8 and TRBJ2-1, with D perhaps TRBD1 (5 bases). CDR1 is SGHVS, CDR2 FQNEAQ, per germline. Trimming stripped 5 bases from V and 6 bases from J, with 20 bases between. The CDR3 covers 16 residues. CDR3 DNA: TGTGCCAGCAGCGCACCCCCTTGGGGCAAGGGCAATGAGCAGTTCTTC. This codes for CASSAPPWGKGNEQFF.

This clone was found a few times. This chain links TRBV6-5 with TRBJ2-7, with D possibly TRBD2 on 6 matching bases. This CDR3 contains 15 residues. Germline CDR1 MNHEY, CDR2 SVGAGI. V dropped 6 bases and J dropped 4 bases, with 19 bases sitting between them. The CDR3 spells CASRYLQGGSYEQYF. The DNA for the CDR3 is TGTGCCAGCAGGTATCTGCAGGGAGGCTCGTACGAGCAGTACTTC.

The chain has TRBV6-5 and TRBJ1-1, with a tentative D call TRBD1 (6 bases). CDR1 is MNHEY, CDR2 SVGAGI, per germline. The CDR3 contains 13 residues. The V gene lost 2 bases and the J gene lost 7 bases, with 11 bases spanning the gap. The CDR3 spells CASSYTGSSEAFF. CDR3 DNA: TGTGCCAGCAGTTACACAGGGTCTAGTGAAGCTTTCTTT.

The chain uses TRBV6-5 and TRBJ1-3; possible D gene TRBD1, 6 bases. Trimming left V 0 bases short and J 0 bases short, with 9 bases between. The CDR3 extends over 16 amino acids. Germline V gives CDR1 MNHEY, CDR2 SVGAGI. CDR3 protein: CASSYSNRASGNTIYF. CDR3 in DNA: TGTGCCAGCAGTTACTCGAACAGGGCCTCTGGAAACACCATATATTTT.

The chain uses TRBV6-1 and TRBJ2-7; no reliable D call. V was shortened by 6 bases and J by 3 bases, with 6 bases between the two germline ends. The CDR3 contains 11 residues. Looked up from germline, CDR1 is MNHNS and CDR2 is SASEGT. The CDR3 bases are TGTGCCAGCAGGGGCGACTACGAGCAGTACTTC. Its protein product is CASRGDYEQYF.

The CDR3 nucleotides are TGCGCCAGCAGCCCAACCGGACTGACCCGAGGAGCTTTCTTT. Protein sequence: CASSPTGLTRGAFF. The chain uses TRBV4-1 and TRBJ1-1, with D unresolved. V was cut by 4 bases and J by 10 bases, with 19 bases left in between. CDR3 length: 14 amino acids. Germline CDR1 reads MGHRA; CDR2 reads YSYEKL.

The chain couples TRBV19 to TRBJ2-7, with TRBD2 matching over 8 bases. The V and J ends lost 2 bases and 7 bases, in that order; junction bases with no gene match: 4. The CDR3 is 13 residues long. Germline CDR1 reads LNHDA; CDR2 reads SQIVND (reference sequence). CDR3 nucleotide sequence: TGTGCCAGTAGTATACTGACGGGGGGGGAGCAGTACTTC. This gives the protein CASSILTGGEQYF.

The genes are TRBV7-6 and TRBJ2-3, with D possibly being TRBD1 (6 bases). CDR3 length: 15 amino acids. Germline values: CDR1 SGHVS, CDR2 FNYEAQ. The V end was cut by 3 bases, the J end by 5 bases, with 15 bases between. The CDR3 DNA sequence: TGTGCCAGCAGCTTCAGGGTGGACAGTAAAGATACGCAGTATTTT. Translation: CASSFRVDSKDTQYF.

The chain links TRBV5-1 to TRBJ1-1; no reliable D call. The germline V gene encodes CDR1 SGHRS and CDR2 YFSETQ. The V end was cut by 2 bases, the J end by 1 base, with 12 bases between. The length of the CDR3 is 15 residues. The CDR3 spells CASSLYQRQNTEAFF. CDR3 sequence (DNA): TGCGCCAGCAGCTTATACCAGAGACAGAACACTGAAGCTTTCTTT.

This clone was counted once. This sample includes further DNA sequences coding for the same CDR3. The genes are TRBV28 and TRBJ1-2; unclear D gene. Germline V gene data show CDR1 as MDHEN and CDR2 as SYDVKM. This CDR3 contains 13 residues. The ends were cut back, 0 bases at V and 3 bases at J, with 5 bases in the middle. This CDR3 reads CASSLWGDYGYTF. The CDR3 DNA reads as TGTGCCAGCAGTTTATGGGGCGACTATGGCTACACCTTC.

The J gene is TRBJ2-7, the V gene TRBV28, with no clear D. The CDR3 extends over 14 amino acids. V lost 5 bases, J lost 3 bases, and 14 bases lay in between. Germline V gene data show CDR1 as MDHEN and CDR2 as SYDVKM. The chain's CDR3 is CASSPNNAYYEQYF. The CDR3, as DNA: TGTGCCAGCAGTCCCAATAACGCCTACTACGAGCAGTACTTC.

The rearrangement joins TRBV5-4 to TRBJ1-2, with D tentatively TRBD1 (5 bases). Germline V CDR1 and CDR2: SGHNT, YYREEE (reference sequence). Trimming stripped 4 bases from V and 0 bases from J, with 13 bases between. The CDR3 consists of 15 residues. CDR3 coding DNA: TGTGCCAGCAGCGCCTCGACAGATCCTAACTATGGCTACACCTTC. It specifies CASSASTDPNYGYTF.

This sequence joins TRBV5-5 and TRBJ2-1, with 10 bases fitting TRBD2. Losses at the gene ends were 4 bases for V and 3 bases for J; bases not matched to a gene: 10. Germline assignment: CDR1 SGHKS and CDR2 YYEKEE (reference sequence). This CDR3 is built from 17 residues. DNA of the CDR3: TGTGCCAGCAGCAAGGGTACTAGCGGGGACATCTACAATGAGCAGTTCTTC. This sequence encodes CASSKGTSGDIYNEQFF.

The chain employs TRBV6-5 and TRBJ2-2; 7 bases align to TRBD1. Trimming took 6 bases from V and 2 from J; bases not matched to a gene: 6. From germline, CDR1 is MNHEY and CDR2 SVGAGI. The CDR3 spans 15 residues. The CDR3 here is CASSAGTENTGELFF. The DNA of the CDR3 is TGTGCCAGCAGCGCCGGGACAGAAAACACCGGGGAGCTGTTTTTT.

The chain combines TRBV5-1 with TRBJ1-1; TRBD1 matches at 7 bases. This CDR3 has 15 residues. V was clipped by 4 bases and J by 2 bases; unmatched bases: 8. In germline, CDR1 is SGHRS, CDR2 YFSETQ. The CDR3: CASSARGTENTEAFF. The CDR3 DNA follows: TGCGCCAGCAGCGCCCGCGGGACAGAAAACACTGAAGCTTTCTTT.

In DNA form, the CDR3 reads TGTGCCAGCAGGCAGAGGGCCAACTACGAGCAGTACTTC. Protein: CASRQRANYEQYF. This sequence joins TRBV6-5 and TRBJ2-7; tentatively, D is TRBD2 (5 bases). The V end was cut by 6 bases, the J end by 3 bases, with 12 bases between. CDR3 length equals 13 residues. Germline lookup yields CDR1 MNHEY and CDR2 SVGAGI.

This clone was counted only a few times. This chain uses TRBV6-6 with TRBJ1-5, with TRBD1 identical over 7 bases. V was clipped by 5 bases and J by 15 bases; unmatched bases: 10. The CDR3 has 12 residues. The germline V gene has CDR1 MNHNY and CDR2 SVGAGI (reference sequence). The CDR3 reads CASSITLGGRHF. Written as DNA, the CDR3 is TGTGCCAGCAGTATCACTCTAGGGGGCCGGCATTTT.

The V call is TRBV19, the J call TRBJ1-5; no clear D. The CDR3 length is 13 residues. V shed 7 bases and J shed 6 bases, with 13 bases lying between them. Germline loops: CDR1 LNHDA, CDR2 SQIVND (reference sequence). The CDR3 DNA reads TGTGCCAGTAATTACGACCCGGGTCAGCCCCAGCATTTT. This gives the protein CASNYDPGQPQHF.

This clone has a handful of counts. CDR3 protein: CASSQEDTSNQPQHF. In DNA form, the CDR3 reads TGTGCCAGCAGCCAAGAAGACACTAGCAATCAGCCCCAGCATTTT. This chain uses TRBV4-2 with TRBJ1-5; D gene ambiguous. The CDR3 has 15 amino acids. Trimming shortened V by 0 bases and J by 0 bases, and 6 bases separated the two germline ends. The germline gives CDR1 LGHNA, CDR2 YNFKEQ.